The source of this T cell receptor beta chain is a study of T cell responses to AZD1222 COVID-19 vaccine. The germline CDR1 and CDR2 sequences are SGHDN and FVKESK. The V end was cut by 1 base, the J end by 5 bases, with 12 bases between. The CDR3 is 14 amino acids. Using immunoSEQ multiplex PCR, the repertoire was profiled, and TCRdb retains in-frame clones only, with some absent. The profile shows roughly 99,000 clones, about 89% of them singletons. This TCR was sampled from an adult in good health. The V and J genes are TRBV14 and TRBJ2-7, with D perhaps TRBD2 (7 bases). Here the sequenced sample was peripheral blood, taken on day 0 of AZD1222 vaccination. CDR3 region: CASSQVGGANEQYF. CDR3 nucleotides: TGTGCCAGCAGCCAAGTTGGGGGGGCAAACGAGCAGTACTTC.